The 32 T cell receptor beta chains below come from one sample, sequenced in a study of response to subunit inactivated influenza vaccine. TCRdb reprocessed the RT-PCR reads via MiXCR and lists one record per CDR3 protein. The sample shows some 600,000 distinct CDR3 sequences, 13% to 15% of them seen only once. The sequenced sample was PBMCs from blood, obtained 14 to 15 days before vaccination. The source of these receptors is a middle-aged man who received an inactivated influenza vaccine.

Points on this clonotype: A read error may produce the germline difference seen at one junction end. Here the CDR3 reads CASSLDRGSYEQFF. The CDR3, as DNA: TGTGCTAGCAGCTTAGACAGGGGGAGCTATGAGCAGTTCTTC. The chain employs TRBV7-7 and TRBJ2-1; 9 nucleotides line up with TRBD1. The CDR3 length is 14 residues. Germline CDR1 is SSHAT and CDR2 is FNYEAQ (reference sequence).

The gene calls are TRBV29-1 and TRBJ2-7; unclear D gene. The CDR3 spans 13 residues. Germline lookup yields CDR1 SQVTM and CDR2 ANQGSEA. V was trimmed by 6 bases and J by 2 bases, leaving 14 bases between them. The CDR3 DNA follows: TGCAGCGTCGCTCCCCGGTCTACCTACGAGCAGTACTTC. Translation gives CSVAPRSTYEQYF.

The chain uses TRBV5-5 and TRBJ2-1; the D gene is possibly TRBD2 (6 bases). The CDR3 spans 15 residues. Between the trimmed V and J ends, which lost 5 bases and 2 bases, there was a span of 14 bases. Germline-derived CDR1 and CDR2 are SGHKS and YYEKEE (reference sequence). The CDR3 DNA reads TGTGCCAGCAGACCACACACGGGGGCCTACAATGAGCAGTTCTTC. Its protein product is CASRPHTGAYNEQFF. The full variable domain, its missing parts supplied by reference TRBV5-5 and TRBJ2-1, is DAGVTQSPTHLIKTRGQQVTLRCSPISGHKSVSWYQQVLGQGPQFIFQYYEKEERGRGNFPDRFSARQFPNYSSELNVNALLLGDSALYLCASRPHTGAYNEQFFGPGTRLTVL.

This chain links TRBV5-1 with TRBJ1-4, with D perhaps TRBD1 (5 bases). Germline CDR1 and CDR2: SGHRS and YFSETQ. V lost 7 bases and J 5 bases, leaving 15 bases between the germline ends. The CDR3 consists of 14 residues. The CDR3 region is CASGTGTANEKLFF. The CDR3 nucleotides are TGCGCCAGCGGGACCGGGACGGCCAATGAAAAACTGTTTTTT.

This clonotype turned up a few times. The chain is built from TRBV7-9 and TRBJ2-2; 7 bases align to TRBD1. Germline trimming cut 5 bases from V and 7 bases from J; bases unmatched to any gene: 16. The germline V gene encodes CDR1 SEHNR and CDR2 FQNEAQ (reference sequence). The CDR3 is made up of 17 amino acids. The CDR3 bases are TGTGCCAGCAGCCACACGGTTAACAGGGGCCTAAACGGGGAGCTGTTTTTT. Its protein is CASSHTVNRGLNGELFF. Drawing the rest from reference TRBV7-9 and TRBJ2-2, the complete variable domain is DTGVSQNPRHKITKRGQNVTFRCDPISEHNRLYWYRQTLGQGPEFLTYFQNEAQLEKSRLLSDRFSAERPKGSFSTLEIQRTEQGDSAMYLCASSHTVNRGLNGELFFGEGSRLTVL.

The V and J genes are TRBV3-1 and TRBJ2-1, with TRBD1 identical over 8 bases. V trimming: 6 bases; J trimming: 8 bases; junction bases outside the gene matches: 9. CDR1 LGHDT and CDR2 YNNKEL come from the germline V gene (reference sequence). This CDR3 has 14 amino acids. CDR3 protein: CASSPWAGGYEQFF. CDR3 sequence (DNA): TGTGCCAGCAGTCCCTGGGCAGGGGGCTATGAGCAGTTCTTC.

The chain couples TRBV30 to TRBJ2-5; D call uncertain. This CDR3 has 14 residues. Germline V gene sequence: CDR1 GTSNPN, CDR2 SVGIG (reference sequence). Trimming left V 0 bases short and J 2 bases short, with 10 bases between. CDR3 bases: TGTGCCTGGAGTGTACTCCGGCAGCAAGAGACCCAGTACTTC. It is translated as CAWSVLRQQETQYF.

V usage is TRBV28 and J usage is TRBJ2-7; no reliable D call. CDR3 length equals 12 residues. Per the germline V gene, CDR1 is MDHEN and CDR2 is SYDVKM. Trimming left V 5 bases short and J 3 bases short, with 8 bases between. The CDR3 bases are TGTGCCAGCAGTGTGATGGGCTACGAGCAGTACTTC. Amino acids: CASSVMGYEQYF.

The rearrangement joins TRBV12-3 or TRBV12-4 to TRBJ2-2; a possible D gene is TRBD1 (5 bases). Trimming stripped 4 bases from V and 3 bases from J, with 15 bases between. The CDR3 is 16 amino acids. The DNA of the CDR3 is TGTGCCAGCAGTTATGGGTCGATACAGGACACCGGGGAGCTGTTTTTT. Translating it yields CASSYGSIQDTGELFF.

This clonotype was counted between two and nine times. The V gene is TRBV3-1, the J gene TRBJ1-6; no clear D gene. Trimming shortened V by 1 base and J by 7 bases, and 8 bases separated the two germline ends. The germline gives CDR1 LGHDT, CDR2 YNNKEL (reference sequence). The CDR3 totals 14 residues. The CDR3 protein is CASSQVQRNSPLHF. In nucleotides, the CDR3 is TGTGCCAGCAGCCAAGTACAGAGGAATTCACCCCTCCACTTT. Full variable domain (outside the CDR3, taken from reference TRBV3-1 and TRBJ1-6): DTAVSQTPKYLVTQMGNDKSIKCEQNLGHDTMYWYKQDSKKFLKIMFSYNNKELIINETVPNRFSPKSPDKAHLNLHINSLELGDSAVYFCASSQVQRNSPLHFGNGTRLTVT.

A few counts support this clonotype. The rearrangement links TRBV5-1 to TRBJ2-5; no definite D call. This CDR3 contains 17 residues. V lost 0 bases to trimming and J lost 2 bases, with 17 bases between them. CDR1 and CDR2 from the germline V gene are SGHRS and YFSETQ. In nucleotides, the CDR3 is TGCGCCAGCAGCTTGGGTCCCGCAAGGCCCGCACAAGAGACCCAGTACTTC. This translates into CASSLGPARPAQETQYF.

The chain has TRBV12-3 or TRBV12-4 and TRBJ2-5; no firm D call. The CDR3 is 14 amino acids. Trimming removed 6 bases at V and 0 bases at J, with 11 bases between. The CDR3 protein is CASSPKSYQETQYF. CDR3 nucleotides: TGTGCCAGCAGCCCTAAATCGTACCAAGAGACCCAGTACTTC.

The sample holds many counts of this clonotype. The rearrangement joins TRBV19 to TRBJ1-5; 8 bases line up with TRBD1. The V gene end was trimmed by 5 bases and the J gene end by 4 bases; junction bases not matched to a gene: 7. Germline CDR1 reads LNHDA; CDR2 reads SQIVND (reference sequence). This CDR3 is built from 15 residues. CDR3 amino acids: CASSSSGTGNQPQHF. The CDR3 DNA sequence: TGTGCCAGTAGTTCCTCCGGGACAGGTAATCAGCCCCAGCATTTT.

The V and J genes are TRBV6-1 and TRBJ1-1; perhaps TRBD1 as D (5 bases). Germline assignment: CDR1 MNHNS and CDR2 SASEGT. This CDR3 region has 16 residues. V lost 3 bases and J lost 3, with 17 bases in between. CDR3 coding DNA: TGTGCCAGCAGTGAGGCGATCAGGGCGGGCGACACTGAAGCTTTCTTT. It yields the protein CASSEAIRAGDTEAFF.

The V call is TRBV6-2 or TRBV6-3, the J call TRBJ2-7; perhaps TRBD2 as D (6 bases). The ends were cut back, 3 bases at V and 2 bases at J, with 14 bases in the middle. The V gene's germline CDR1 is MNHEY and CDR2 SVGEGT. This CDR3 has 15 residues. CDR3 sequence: CASSYQLAQAYEQYF. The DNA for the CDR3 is TGTGCCAGCAGTTATCAACTAGCCCAGGCCTACGAGCAGTACTTC.

Written as DNA, the CDR3 is TGTGCCAGCAGCTTATTTCACGGGGCCTACGAGCAGTACTTC. This codes for CASSLFHGAYEQYF. The chain links TRBV7-3 to TRBJ2-7; tentatively, D is TRBD2 (5 bases). Germline V gives CDR1 SGHTA, CDR2 FQGTGA. With 2 bases removed from V and 2 bases from J, the gap between germline ends came to 10 bases. The CDR3 length is 14 residues.

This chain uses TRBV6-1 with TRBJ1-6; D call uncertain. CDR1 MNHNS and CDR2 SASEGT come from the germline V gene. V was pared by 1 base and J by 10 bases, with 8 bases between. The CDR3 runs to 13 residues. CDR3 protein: CASSEEIGSPLHF. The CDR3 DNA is TGTGCCAGCAGTGAAGAGATAGGCTCACCCCTCCACTTT.

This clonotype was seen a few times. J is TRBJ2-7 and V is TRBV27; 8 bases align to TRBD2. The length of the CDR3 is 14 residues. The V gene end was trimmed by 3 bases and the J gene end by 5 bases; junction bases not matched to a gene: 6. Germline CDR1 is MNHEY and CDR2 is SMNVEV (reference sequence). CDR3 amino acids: CASSLGELADEQYF. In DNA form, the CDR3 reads TGTGCCAGCAGTTTGGGGGAACTAGCGGACGAGCAGTACTTC.

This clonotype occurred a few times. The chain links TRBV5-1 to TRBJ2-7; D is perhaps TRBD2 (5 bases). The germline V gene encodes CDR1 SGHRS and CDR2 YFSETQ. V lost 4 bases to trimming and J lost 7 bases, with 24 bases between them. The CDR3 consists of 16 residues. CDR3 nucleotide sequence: TGCGCCAGCAGCCCTGCGGACTCGGGTCGGTACGGGGAGCAGTACTTC. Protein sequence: CASSPADSGRYGEQYF.

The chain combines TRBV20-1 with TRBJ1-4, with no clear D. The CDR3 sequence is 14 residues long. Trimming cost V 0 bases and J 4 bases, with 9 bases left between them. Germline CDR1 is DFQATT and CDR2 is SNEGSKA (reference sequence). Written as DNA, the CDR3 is TGCAGTGCTAGAGATGGACGGGGTAATGAAAAACTGTTTTTT. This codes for CSARDGRGNEKLFF.

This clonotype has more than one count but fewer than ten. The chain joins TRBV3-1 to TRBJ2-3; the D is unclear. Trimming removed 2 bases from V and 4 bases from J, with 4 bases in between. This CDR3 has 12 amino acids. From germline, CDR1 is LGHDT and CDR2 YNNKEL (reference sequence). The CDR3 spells CASSQLPDTQYF. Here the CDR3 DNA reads TGTGCCAGCAGCCAACTGCCAGATACGCAGTATTTT.

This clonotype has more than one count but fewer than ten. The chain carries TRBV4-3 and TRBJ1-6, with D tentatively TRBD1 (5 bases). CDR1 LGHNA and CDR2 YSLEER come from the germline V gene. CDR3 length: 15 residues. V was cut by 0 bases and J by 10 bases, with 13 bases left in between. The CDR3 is CASSQDKLGVSPLHF. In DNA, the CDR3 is TGCGCCAGCAGCCAAGATAAGTTAGGGGTATCACCCCTCCACTTT.

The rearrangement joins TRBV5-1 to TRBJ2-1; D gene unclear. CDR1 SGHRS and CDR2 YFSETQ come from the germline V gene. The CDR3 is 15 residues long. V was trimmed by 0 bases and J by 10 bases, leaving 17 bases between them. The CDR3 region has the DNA TGCGCCAGCAGCTTGGGGAGCCAGACGGAGTACGAGCAGTTCTTC. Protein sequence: CASSLGSQTEYEQFF.

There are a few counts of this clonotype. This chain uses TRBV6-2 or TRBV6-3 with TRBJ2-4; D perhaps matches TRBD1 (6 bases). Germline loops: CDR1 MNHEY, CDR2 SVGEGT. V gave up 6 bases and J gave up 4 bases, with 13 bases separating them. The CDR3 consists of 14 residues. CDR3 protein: CASSLTQGKNIQYF. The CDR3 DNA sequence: TGTGCCAGCAGCCTAACCCAGGGGAAAAACATTCAGTACTTC.

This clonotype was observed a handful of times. CDR3 loop: CSARDVAGGPNIQYF. CDR3 bases: TGCAGTGCTAGAGATGTTGCGGGAGGGCCAAACATTCAGTACTTC. V usage is TRBV20-1 and J usage is TRBJ2-4, with 9 nucleotides matching TRBD2. From germline, CDR1 is DFQATT and CDR2 SNEGSKA (reference sequence). The CDR3 is 15 residues long. V was pared by 0 bases and J by 6 bases, with 6 bases of the junction left unmatched.

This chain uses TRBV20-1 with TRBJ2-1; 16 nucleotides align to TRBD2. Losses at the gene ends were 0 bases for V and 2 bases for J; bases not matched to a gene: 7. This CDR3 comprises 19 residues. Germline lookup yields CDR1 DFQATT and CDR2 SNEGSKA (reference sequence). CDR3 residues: CSARDLGLAGGAPYNEQFF. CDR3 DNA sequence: TGCAGTGCTAGAGATTTGGGACTAGCGGGGGGGGCGCCCTACAATGAGCAGTTCTTC.

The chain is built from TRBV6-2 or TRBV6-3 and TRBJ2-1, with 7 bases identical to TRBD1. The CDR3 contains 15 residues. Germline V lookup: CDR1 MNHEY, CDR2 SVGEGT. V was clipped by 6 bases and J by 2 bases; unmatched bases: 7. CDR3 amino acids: CASSNRGLTYNEQFF. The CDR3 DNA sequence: TGTGCCAGCAGCAACAGGGGCTTAACCTACAATGAGCAGTTCTTC.

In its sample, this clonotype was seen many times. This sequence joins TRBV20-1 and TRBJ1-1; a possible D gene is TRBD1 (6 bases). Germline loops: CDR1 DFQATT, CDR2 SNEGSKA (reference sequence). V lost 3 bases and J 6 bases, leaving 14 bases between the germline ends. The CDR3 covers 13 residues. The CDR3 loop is CSASGQRLSEAFF. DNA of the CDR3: TGCAGTGCTAGTGGACAGCGGTTATCTGAAGCTTTCTTT.

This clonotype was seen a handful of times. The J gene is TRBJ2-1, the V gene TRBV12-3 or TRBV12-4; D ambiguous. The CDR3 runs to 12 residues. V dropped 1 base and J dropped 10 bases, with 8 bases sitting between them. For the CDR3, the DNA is TGTGCCAGCAGTTTAGAAGTCCAAGAGCAGTTCTTC. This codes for CASSLEVQEQFF.

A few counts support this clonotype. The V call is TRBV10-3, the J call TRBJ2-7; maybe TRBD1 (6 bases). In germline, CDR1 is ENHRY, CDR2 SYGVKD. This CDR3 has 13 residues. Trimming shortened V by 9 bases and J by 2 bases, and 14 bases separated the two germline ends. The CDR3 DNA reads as TGTGCCATGGCCCTAGGGGACACCTACGAGCAGTACTTC. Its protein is CAMALGDTYEQYF.

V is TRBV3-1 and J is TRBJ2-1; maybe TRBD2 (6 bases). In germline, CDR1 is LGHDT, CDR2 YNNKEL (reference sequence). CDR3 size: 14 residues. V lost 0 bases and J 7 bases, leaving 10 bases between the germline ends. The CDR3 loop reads CASSQEGGRNEQFF. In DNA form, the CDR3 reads TGTGCCAGCAGCCAAGAAGGAGGGAGAAATGAGCAGTTCTTC.

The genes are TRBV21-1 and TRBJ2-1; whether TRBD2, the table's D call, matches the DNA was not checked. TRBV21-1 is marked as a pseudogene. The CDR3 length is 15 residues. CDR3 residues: CASSLSGYPYNEQFF. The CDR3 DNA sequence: TGTGCCAGCAGCCTTAGCGGCTATCCCTACAATGAGCAGTTCTTC.